This is a list of T cell receptor beta chains from one sample in a study of blood T cell repertoires in COVID-19. This table comes from immunoSEQ multiplex PCR, and its TCRdb copy is limited to in-frame clones, with some not included. The sample consists of 180,000 or so clones, 70% to 80% of them appearing once. Sequencing input: peripheral blood. Every receptor here comes from a man in his forties or fifties who had recovered from COVID-19. Each CDR3 is given without its conserved first and last residue. The order of the fields is CDR3 length, V gene, CDR3 protein.

12 TRBV9 ASSVDPTGASPF
15 TRBV30 AWVTGQGLSGANVLT
14 TRBV18 ASSPRGVAGGGEQY
12 TRBV5-1 ASASTGDYNEQF
13 TRBV28 ASRGGTGAGNEQF
15 TRBV11-2 ASSPDPSGARTDTQY
19 TRBV7-8 ASSSSTRWDRGSGSGAEAF
11 TRBV7-9 ASSLGTGLGYT
11 TRBV10-3 ATVSRVNTEAF
11 TRBV28 ASSSGTLRGYT
13 TRBV10-3 AIRTGGQGSDTQY
11 TRBV27 ASRWTLVDEQF
11 TRBV9 ASSVVETDTQY
9 TRBV7-9 ASQGATEAF
12 TRBV9 ASSEQWVGGPLH
11 TRBV7-7 ASSFGQSDTQY
14 TRBV5-1 ASSSTSLLGTGELF
15 TRBV11-3 ASSLELGQGKAGELF
13 TRBV24-1 ATSEPSGRGETQY
11 TRBV28 ASSLGTAYEQY
15 TRBV23-1 ASSQLGRDREAYEQY
14 TRBV5-4 ASSSRLAGDSYEQY
16 TRBV7-3 ASSPAAFSGQSTDTQY
11 TRBV5-4 ASSPPRGDEQY